The 8 T cell receptor beta chains reported below all come from one sample, sequenced in a study of blood T cell repertoires in COVID-19. Clones were sequenced by immunoSEQ multiplex PCR, and TCRdb holds only the in-frame ones, with some missing. The data show around 190,000 clones, with around 75% seen just once and less than 7% held by the top ten. The specimen was peripheral blood. These receptors were taken from a woman aged 40 to 55 with COVID-19, enrolled during active disease.

This chain connects TRBV19 to TRBJ2-1; D gene uncertain. The CDR3 totals 16 residues. Trimming pared 1 base from V and 0 bases from J, leaving 10 bases between. The V gene's germline CDR1 is LNHDA and CDR2 SQIVND (reference sequence). The DNA for the CDR3 is TGTGCCAGTAGTATAGCCGCGTTGAGCTCCTACAATGAGCAGTTCTTC. Translating gives CASSIAALSSYNEQFF. Combining the CDR3 with reference TRBV19 and TRBJ2-1 gives the whole variable domain DGGITQSPKYLFRKEGQNVTLSCEQNLNHDAMYWYRQDPGQGLRLIYYSQIVNDFQKGDIAEGYSVSREKKESFPLTVTSAQKNPTAFYLCASSIAALSSYNEQFFGPGTRLTVL.

The genes are TRBV5-1 and TRBJ2-1; TRBD1 aligns across 11 bases. V shed 3 bases and J 6 bases; nucleotides not matched to a gene: 2. This CDR3 contains 14 residues. From germline, CDR1 is SGHRS and CDR2 YFSETQ. CDR3 residues: CASSSGTGGNEQFF. In nucleotides, the CDR3 is TGCGCCAGCAGCTCCGGGACAGGGGGCAATGAGCAGTTCTTC.

This chain links TRBV11-1 with TRBJ2-1; 10 nucleotides match TRBD1. The CDR3 totals 17 residues. The V gene end was trimmed by 0 bases and the J gene end by 6 bases; junction bases not matched to a gene: 8. Germline V lookup: CDR1 SGHAT, CDR2 FQDESV (reference sequence). The CDR3 DNA reads TGTGCCAGCAGCTTAGCTAGTGACAGGGGGCTAGGCAATGAGCAGTTCTTC. It encodes CASSLASDRGLGNEQFF.

V and J are TRBV5-1 and TRBJ2-3; D remains unclear. The CDR3 sequence is 15 residues long. Germline V gene data show CDR1 as SGHRS and CDR2 as YFSETQ. The ends were cut back, 0 bases at V and 3 bases at J, with 11 bases in the middle. CDR3 loop: CASSLAEVATDTQYF. CDR3 nucleotide sequence: TGCGCCAGCAGCTTGGCCGAGGTCGCGACAGATACGCAGTATTTT.

The genes are TRBV11-3 and TRBJ2-2; no clear D gene. The V and J ends lost 5 bases and 5 bases respectively, with 12 bases between them. Germline V gives CDR1 SGHNT, CDR2 YENEEA. CDR3 length: 14 residues. CDR3 protein: CASSLGSWTGELFF. For the CDR3, the DNA is TGTGCCAGCAGCCTCGGTAGCTGGACCGGGGAGCTGTTTTTT.

This clone was picked up one time. The V and J genes are TRBV30 and TRBJ1-5; no reliable D call. CDR3 length: 13 amino acids. CDR1 and CDR2 (germline): GTSNPN, SVGIG (reference sequence). V lost 5 bases, J lost 6 bases, and 14 bases lay in between. The CDR3 region is CAWSVEGGQPQHF. CDR3 nucleotide sequence: TGTGCCTGGTCGGTTGAGGGAGGTCAGCCCCAGCATTTT.

The chain has TRBV7-2 and TRBJ2-2, with 10 bases aligning to TRBD2. The trim removed 5 bases at V and 5 bases at J, leaving 14 bases unmatched. This CDR3 is 18 amino acids long. CDR1 and CDR2 from the germline V gene are SGHTA and FQGNSA. CDR3: CASSRTSGGAGGTGELFF. Written as DNA, the CDR3 is TGTGCCAGCAGCCGGACTAGCGGAGGGGCAGGGGGAACCGGGGAGCTGTTTTTT.

This chain connects TRBV5-4 to TRBJ2-7; D is uncertain. Looked up from germline, CDR1 is SGHNT and CDR2 is YYREEE (reference sequence). The CDR3 spans 15 residues. V shed 0 bases and J shed 2 bases, with 12 bases lying between them. CDR3: CASSLEERAAYEQYF. Written as DNA, the CDR3 is TGTGCCAGCAGCTTGGAGGAGCGCGCTGCCTACGAGCAGTACTTC.